This T cell receptor (beta chain) originates from a study of regulatory T cells in long-lasting Graves disease. This clonotype was seen ten or more times. Time point noted: newly diagnosed GD, antithyroid drugs for less than 3 months. RNA from PBMCs was the source of the TCR library. This CDR3 comprises 16 residues. The V end was cut by 3 bases, the J end by 8 bases, with 19 bases between. Per the germline V gene, CDR1 is SEHNR and CDR2 is FQNEAQ (reference sequence). Arm-PCR with iRepertoire HTBI primers amplified the CDR3 regions for these TCR beta libraries. One entry per CDR3 protein, called by TCRdb with MiXCR from the multiplex PCR reads. Of about 520,000 distinct CDR3 sequences in the sample, about 12% were seen once. A further study also used this sample, focusing on T cells in Graves' hyperthyroidism and ophthalmopathy.

This TCR came from a woman under 40 with Graves disease. This chain connects TRBV7-9 to TRBJ1-4; no reliable D call. Here the sequenced sample was peripheral blood mononuclear cells (PBMCs), taken at new diagnosis, from a patient treated with antithyroid drugs. The CDR3 sequence: CASSFQPGSGTEKLFF. The CDR3 DNA sequence: TGTGCCAGCAGCTTCCAGCCGGGGTCCGGAACGGAAAAACTGTTTTTT.